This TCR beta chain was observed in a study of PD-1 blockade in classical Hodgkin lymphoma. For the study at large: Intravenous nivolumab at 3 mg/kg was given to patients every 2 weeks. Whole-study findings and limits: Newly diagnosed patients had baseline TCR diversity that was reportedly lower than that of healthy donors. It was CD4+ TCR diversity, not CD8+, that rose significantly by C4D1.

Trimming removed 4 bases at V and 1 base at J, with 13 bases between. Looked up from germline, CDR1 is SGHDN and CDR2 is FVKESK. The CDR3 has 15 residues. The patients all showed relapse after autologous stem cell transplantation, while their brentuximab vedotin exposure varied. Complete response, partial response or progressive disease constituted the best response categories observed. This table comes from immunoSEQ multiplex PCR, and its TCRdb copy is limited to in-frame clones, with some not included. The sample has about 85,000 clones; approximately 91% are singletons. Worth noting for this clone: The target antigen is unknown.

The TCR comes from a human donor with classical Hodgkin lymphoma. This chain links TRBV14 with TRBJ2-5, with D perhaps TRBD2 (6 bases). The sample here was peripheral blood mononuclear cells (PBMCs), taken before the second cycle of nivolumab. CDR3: CASSLHTGVQETQYF. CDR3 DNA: TGTGCCAGCAGCCTGCACACGGGGGTCCAAGAGACCCAGTACTTC.